These 16 T cell receptor beta chains share one sample of origin, sequenced in a study of radiotherapy plus CTLA-4 blockade in lung cancer. Clones were read by immunoSEQ multiplex PCR, and TCRdb kept only the in-frame ones, dropping some. Among about 45,000 clones listed, roughly 73% were seen once. Sequenced material: peripheral blood, taken from a patient treated with radiotherapy plus ipilimumab. The receptors stem from a human donor with non-small cell lung cancer who had a complete response to radiotherapy plus ipilimumab.

The chain links TRBV10-2 to TRBJ1-5; 9 bases are a match to TRBD1. CDR3 size: 14 residues. Germline CDR1 and CDR2: WSHSY and SAAADI. With V trimmed by 3 bases and J by 9 bases, 6 bases remained unmatched. The chain's CDR3 is CASSENRGLMPQHF. The CDR3 region has the DNA TGCGCCAGCAGTGAAAACAGGGGGCTGATGCCCCAGCATTTT.

This chain connects TRBV28 to TRBJ2-5; possible D gene TRBD2, 6 bases. The V end was cut by 6 bases, the J end by 5 bases, with 22 bases between. Germline CDR1 reads MDHEN; CDR2 reads SYDVKM. The CDR3 extends over 16 amino acids. The chain's CDR3 is CASSPRGGRGWETQYF. The CDR3 nucleotides read TGTGCCAGCAGCCCTCGTGGTGGGCGGGGATGGGAGACCCAGTACTTC.

J is TRBJ2-1 and V is TRBV28, with 15 bases identical to TRBD2. The junction had 7 bases not matched to a gene; V was cut back by 7 bases and J by 3 bases. The CDR3 has 17 amino acids. Germline V lookup: CDR1 MDHEN, CDR2 SYDVKM. The chain's CDR3 is CASNAGTSGRFYNEQFF. The CDR3, as DNA: TGTGCCAGCAACGCCGGGACTAGCGGGAGGTTCTACAATGAGCAGTTCTTC. The whole variable domain, remainder taken from reference TRBV28 and TRBJ2-1, is DVKVTQSSRYLVKRTGEKVFLECVQDMDHENMFWYRQDPGLGLRLIYFSYDVKMKEKGDIPEGYSVSREKKERFSLILESASTNQTSMYLCASNAGTSGRFYNEQFFGPGTRLTVL.

The J gene is TRBJ2-5, the V gene TRBV4-1; a weak D match, TRBD1 (5 bases). Germline V gene lookup returns CDR1 MGHRA and CDR2 YSYEKL. Trimming removed 1 base from V and 1 base from J, with 10 bases in between. The CDR3 has 15 amino acids. The CDR3, as DNA: TGCGCCAGCAGCCAAGTCGGTAGGGGCCAAGAGACCCAGTACTTC. Its translation is CASSQVGRGQETQYF.

The chain combines TRBV12-5 with TRBJ1-1; TRBD1 is a possible D gene (5 bases). Trimming took off 2 bases at V and 1 base at J, with 11 bases between the two ends. CDR3 length equals 15 residues. CDR1 is LGHNT, CDR2 FRNRAP, per germline. This chain's CDR3 is CASGLPYGGNTEAFF. DNA for the CDR3: TGTGCTAGTGGTTTGCCCTACGGGGGGAACACTGAAGCTTTCTTT.

The chain has TRBV19 and TRBJ1-5; D perhaps matches TRBD1 (6 bases). This CDR3 has 16 residues. Germline CDR1 and CDR2: LNHDA and SQIVND (reference sequence). V was cut by 7 bases and J by 0 bases, with 16 bases left in between. The CDR3 sequence: CASNLQGLYSNQPQHF. CDR3 nucleotides: TGTGCCAGTAACCTACAGGGACTATATAGCAATCAGCCCCAGCATTTT.

The V gene is TRBV19, the J gene TRBJ1-1; D perhaps matches TRBD1 (5 bases). From germline, CDR1 is LNHDA and CDR2 SQIVND (reference sequence). This CDR3 has 15 residues. Trimming cost V 9 bases and J 4 bases, with 21 bases left between them. DNA for the CDR3: TGTGCCAGCTCTTTGACTGCGGGGCAGGGCACTGAAGCTTTCTTT. Protein product: CASSLTAGQGTEAFF.

The chain recombines TRBV2 with TRBJ2-3, with 13 positions matching TRBD2. With V trimmed by 4 bases and J by 7 bases, 8 bases remained unmatched. The CDR3 runs 16 residues. Germline values: CDR1 SNHLY, CDR2 FYNNEI. The CDR3 DNA sequence: TGTGCCAGCAGTGCACAACTAGCGGGAGGGCCTAATACGCAGTATTTT. It encodes CASSAQLAGGPNTQYF. The entire variable domain, with the rest obtained from reference TRBV2 and TRBJ2-3, is as follows: EPEVTQTPSHQVTQMGQEVILRCVPISNHLYFYWYRQILGQKVEFLVSFYNNEISEKSEIFDDQFSVERPDGSNFTLKIRSTKLEDSAMYFCASSAQLAGGPNTQYFGPGTRLTVL.

In this sample, this clone turned up a few times. The chain joins TRBV19 to TRBJ2-6; 12 positions match TRBD2. This CDR3 has 20 amino acids. Germline-derived CDR1 and CDR2 are LNHDA and SQIVND (reference sequence). V lost 6 bases to trimming and J lost 0 bases; unmatched junction nucleotides: 12. This CDR3 reads CASSQKLAGGTSSGANVLTF. Here the CDR3 DNA reads TGTGCCAGTAGCCAAAAACTAGCGGGGGGAACCAGCTCTGGGGCCAACGTCCTGACTTTC.

The chain recombines TRBV7-3 with TRBJ2-7, with 10 nucleotides matching TRBD1. Germline lookup yields CDR1 SGHTA and CDR2 FQGTGA. V lost 1 base and J lost 5; bases outside the gene matches: 2. The CDR3 loop spans 14 amino acids. CDR3 residues: CASSLIGQGDEQYF. The CDR3 DNA follows: TGTGCCAGCAGCTTAATCGGACAGGGGGACGAGCAGTACTTC.

J is TRBJ2-1 and V is TRBV7-3; 12 bases are shared with TRBD2. V trimming: 5 bases; J trimming: 5 bases; junction bases outside the gene matches: 10. The CDR3 runs 17 residues. CDR1 SGHTA and CDR2 FQGTGA come from the germline V gene. CDR3 coding DNA: TGTGCCAGCAGCCCTAACCCCGGACTAGCGGGGAACAATGAGCAGTTCTTC. Protein: CASSPNPGLAGNNEQFF.

This rearrangement joins TRBV2 to TRBJ1-5; possibly TRBD1 for D (6 bases). Germline CDR1 reads SNHLY; CDR2 reads FYNNEI. The V end was cut by 3 bases, the J end by 7 bases, with 13 bases between. This CDR3 spans 14 amino acids. The CDR3 reads CASSEPGGRQPQHF. In DNA, the CDR3 is TGTGCCAGCAGTGAGCCGGGGGGCAGGCAGCCCCAGCATTTT.

This rearrangement joins TRBV5-1 to TRBJ2-7; weak D call: TRBD1 (6 bases). The CDR3 extends over 14 amino acids. The V end lost 0 bases, the J end lost 3 bases, and 10 bases lay between the germline ends. Germline V gives CDR1 SGHRS, CDR2 YFSETQ. This chain's CDR3 is CASSLATGNYEQYF. CDR3 bases: TGCGCCAGCAGCTTGGCAACAGGGAACTACGAGCAGTACTTC.

The J gene is TRBJ2-5, the V gene TRBV5-4, with D possibly matching TRBD2 (6 bases). This CDR3 contains 15 residues. The germline V gene encodes CDR1 SGHNT and CDR2 YYREEE (reference sequence). V lost 4 bases and J lost 1, with 14 bases in between. CDR3 region: CASSAAAGLQETQYF. The CDR3 region has the DNA TGTGCCAGCAGCGCCGCTGCGGGGCTCCAAGAGACCCAGTACTTC.

V is TRBV5-6 and J is TRBJ2-2, with 9 bases lining up with TRBD1. CDR1 is SGHDT, CDR2 YYEEEE, per germline. The CDR3 has 15 amino acids. V was clipped by 4 bases and J by 5 bases; unmatched bases: 6. The CDR3 here is CASSPGQGKTGELFF. The DNA for the CDR3 is TGTGCCAGCAGCCCGGGACAGGGCAAAACCGGGGAGCTGTTTTTT.

The rearrangement joins TRBV7-9 to TRBJ2-7; 7 bases are shared with TRBD1. The CDR3 is made up of 14 amino acids. After removal of 3 bases from V and 3 bases from J, the junction contained 5 bases not matched to a gene. Germline CDR1 reads SEHNR; CDR2 reads FQNEAQ (reference sequence). CDR3 in amino acids: CASSFGQAFYEQYF. DNA of the CDR3: TGTGCCAGCAGCTTCGGACAGGCATTCTACGAGCAGTACTTC.